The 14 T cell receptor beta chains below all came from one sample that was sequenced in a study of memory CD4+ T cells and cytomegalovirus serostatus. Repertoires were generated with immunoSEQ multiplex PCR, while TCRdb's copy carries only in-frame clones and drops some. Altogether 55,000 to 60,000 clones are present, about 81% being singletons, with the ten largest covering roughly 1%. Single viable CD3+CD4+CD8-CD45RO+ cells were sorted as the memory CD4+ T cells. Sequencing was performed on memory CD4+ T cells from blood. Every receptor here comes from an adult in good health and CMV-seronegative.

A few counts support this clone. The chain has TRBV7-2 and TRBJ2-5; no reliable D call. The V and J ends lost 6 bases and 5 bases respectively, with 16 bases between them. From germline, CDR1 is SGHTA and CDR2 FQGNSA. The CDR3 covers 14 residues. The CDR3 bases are TGTGCCAGCAGTACGAGCTTTAGTACCGAGACCCAGTACTTC. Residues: CASSTSFSTETQYF. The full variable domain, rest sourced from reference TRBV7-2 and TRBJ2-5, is GAGVSQSPSNKVTEKGKDVELRCDPISGHTALYWYRQSLGQGLEFLIYFQGNSAPDKSGLPSDRFSAERTGGSVSTLTIQRTQQEDSAVYLCASSTSFSTETQYFGPGTRLLVL.

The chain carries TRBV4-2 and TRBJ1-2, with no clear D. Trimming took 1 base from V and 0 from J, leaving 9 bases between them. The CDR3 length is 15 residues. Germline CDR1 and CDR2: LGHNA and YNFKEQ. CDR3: CASSQGNVANYGYTF. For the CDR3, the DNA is TGTGCCAGCAGCCAAGGAAACGTCGCTAACTATGGCTACACCTTC.

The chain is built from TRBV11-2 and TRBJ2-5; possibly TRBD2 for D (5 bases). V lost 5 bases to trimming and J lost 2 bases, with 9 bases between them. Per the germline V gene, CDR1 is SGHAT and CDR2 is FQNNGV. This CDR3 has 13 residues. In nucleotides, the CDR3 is TGTGCCAGCAGCCTGAGGGTGCAAGAGACCCAGTACTTC. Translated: CASSLRVQETQYF.

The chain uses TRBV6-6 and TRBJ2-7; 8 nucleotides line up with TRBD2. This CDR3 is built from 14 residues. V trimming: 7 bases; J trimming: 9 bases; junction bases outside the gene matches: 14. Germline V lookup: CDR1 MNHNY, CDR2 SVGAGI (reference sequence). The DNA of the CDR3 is TGTGCCAGCACCCCAGGAGCGGGAGTTCAAGGGCAGTACTTC. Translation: CASTPGAGVQGQYF.

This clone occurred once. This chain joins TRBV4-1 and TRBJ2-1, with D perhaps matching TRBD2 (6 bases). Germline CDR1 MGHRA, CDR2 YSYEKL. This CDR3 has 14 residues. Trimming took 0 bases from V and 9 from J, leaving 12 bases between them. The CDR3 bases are TGCGCCAGCAGCCAAGATTTTGGGGGACTTGAGCAGTTCTTC. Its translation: CASSQDFGGLEQFF.

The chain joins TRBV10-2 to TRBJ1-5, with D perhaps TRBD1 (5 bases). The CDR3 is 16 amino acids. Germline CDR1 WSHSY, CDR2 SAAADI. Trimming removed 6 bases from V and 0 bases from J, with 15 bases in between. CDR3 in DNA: TGCGCCAGCAGCGGACTTTCAGGGATTAGCAATCAGCCCCAGCATTTT. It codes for CASSGLSGISNQPQHF.

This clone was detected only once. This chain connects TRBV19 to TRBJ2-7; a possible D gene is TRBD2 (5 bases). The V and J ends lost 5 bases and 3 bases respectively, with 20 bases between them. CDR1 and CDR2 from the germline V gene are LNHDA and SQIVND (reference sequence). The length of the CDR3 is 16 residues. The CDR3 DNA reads TGTGCCAGTAGTCCCCGGATGTCCGGAGGCCGCTACGAGCAGTACTTC. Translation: CASSPRMSGGRYEQYF.

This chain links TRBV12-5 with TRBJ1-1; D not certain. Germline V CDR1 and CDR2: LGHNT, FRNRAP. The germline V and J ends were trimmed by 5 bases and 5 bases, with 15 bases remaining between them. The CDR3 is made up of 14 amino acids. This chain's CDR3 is CASGALEGKTEAFF. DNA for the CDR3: TGTGCTAGTGGTGCCTTGGAGGGCAAGACTGAAGCTTTCTTT.

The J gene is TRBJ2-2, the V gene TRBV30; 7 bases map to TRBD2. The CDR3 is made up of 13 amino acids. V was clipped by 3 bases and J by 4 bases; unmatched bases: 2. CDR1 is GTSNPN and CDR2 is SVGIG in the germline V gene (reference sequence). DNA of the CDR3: TGTGCCTGGAGGTCGGGGGGCACCGGGGAGCTGTTTTTT. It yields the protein CAWRSGGTGELFF.

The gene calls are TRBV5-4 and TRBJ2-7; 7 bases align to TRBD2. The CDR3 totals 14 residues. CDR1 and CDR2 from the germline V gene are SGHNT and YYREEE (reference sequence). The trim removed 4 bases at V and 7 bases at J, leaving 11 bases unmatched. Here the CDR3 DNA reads TGTGCCAGCAGCCCAGGACTTACTAGCGAGGAGCAGTACTTC. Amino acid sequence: CASSPGLTSEEQYF.

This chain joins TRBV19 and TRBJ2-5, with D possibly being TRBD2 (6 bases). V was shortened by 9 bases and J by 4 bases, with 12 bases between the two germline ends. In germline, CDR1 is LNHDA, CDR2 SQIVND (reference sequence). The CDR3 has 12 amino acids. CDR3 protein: CASRQAGETQYF. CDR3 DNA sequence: TGTGCCAGCAGACAAGCGGGAGAGACCCAGTACTTC.

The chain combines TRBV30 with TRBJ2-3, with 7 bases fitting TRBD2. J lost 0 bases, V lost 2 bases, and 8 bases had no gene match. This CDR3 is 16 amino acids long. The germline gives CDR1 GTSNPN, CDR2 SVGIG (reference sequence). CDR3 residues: CAWSRTGGRSTDTQYF. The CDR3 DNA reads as TGTGCCTGGAGTAGGACGGGAGGACGGAGCACAGATACGCAGTATTTT.

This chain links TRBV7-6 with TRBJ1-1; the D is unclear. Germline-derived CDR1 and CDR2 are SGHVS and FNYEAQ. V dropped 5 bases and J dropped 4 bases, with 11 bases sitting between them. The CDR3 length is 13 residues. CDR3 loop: CASSKTPGTEAFF. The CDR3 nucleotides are TGTGCCAGCAGCAAAACCCCAGGCACTGAAGCTTTCTTT.

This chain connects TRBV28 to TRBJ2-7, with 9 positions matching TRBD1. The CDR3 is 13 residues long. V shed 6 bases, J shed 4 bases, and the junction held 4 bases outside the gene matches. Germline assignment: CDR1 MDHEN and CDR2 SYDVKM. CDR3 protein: CASREQGAYEQYF. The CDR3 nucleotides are TGTGCCAGCAGGGAACAGGGGGCATACGAGCAGTACTTC.